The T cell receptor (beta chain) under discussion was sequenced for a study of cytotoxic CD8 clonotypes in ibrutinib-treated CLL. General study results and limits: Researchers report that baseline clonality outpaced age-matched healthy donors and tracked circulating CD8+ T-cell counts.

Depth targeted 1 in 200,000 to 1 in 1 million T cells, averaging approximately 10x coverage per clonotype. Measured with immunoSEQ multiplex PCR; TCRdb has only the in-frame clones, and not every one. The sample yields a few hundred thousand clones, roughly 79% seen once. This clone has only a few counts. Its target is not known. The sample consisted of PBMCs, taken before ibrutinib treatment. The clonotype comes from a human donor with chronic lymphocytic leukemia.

CDR3 sequence reads: CASSLGRSYEQYF. Written as DNA, the CDR3 is TGTGCCAGCAGCTTGGGCAGGTCCTACGAGCAGTACTTC. The rearrangement links TRBV7-2 to TRBJ2-7, with D uncertain. The V end was cut by 3 bases, the J end by 1 base, with 7 bases between. Germline V CDR1 and CDR2: SGHTA, FQGNSA. This CDR3 has 13 amino acids.